The T cell receptor (beta chain) under discussion was sequenced for a study of blood T cell repertoires in COVID-19. Study-level information: In each case, the material was cDNA or gDNA derived from T cells, B-cell-depleted T cells, or PBMCs.

Trimming took 3 bases from V and 7 from J, leaving 15 bases between them. Germline CDR1 MRHNA, CDR2 SNTAGT. The length of the CDR3 is 14 residues. Under the authors' procedure: Using reference gene primer amplification, nucleated cell counts were estimated. Assay used: immunoSEQ multiplex PCR; TCRdb lists only in-frame clones, some missing. That table furnishes V, J and clone size, whereas the DNA furnished D and trimming. The repertoire holds about 10,000 clones, with approximately 86% as singletons. Sequenced sample: peripheral blood. This TCR was recovered from a human donor in a cohort sampled during active COVID-19. The genes are TRBV6-4 and TRBJ1-2; maybe TRBD1 (6 bases). This chain's CDR3 is CASSERFEGGGYTF. CDR3 DNA sequence: TGTGCCAGCAGTGAAAGGTTCGAAGGGGGTGGCTACACCTTC.